This TCR beta chain comes out of a study of blood T cell repertoires in COVID-19. Study-wide context: In each case, the material was cDNA or gDNA derived from T cells, B-cell-depleted T cells, or PBMCs.

Clones were read by immunoSEQ multiplex PCR, and TCRdb kept only the in-frame ones, dropping some. The sample lists roughly 200,000 clones, under 90% occurring once. This clone was seen a single time. The TCR sequence derives from a woman of 80 years or more with active or convalescent COVID-19. Sequencing input: peripheral blood.

The CDR3 DNA is TGTGCCAGCAGCTTAGGCGGTGGGGGGGACTCCTACGAGCAGTACTTC. Translating it yields CASSLGGGGDSYEQYF. J is TRBJ2-7 and V is TRBV13; TRBD2 matches 7 bases. V shed 0 bases and J 0 bases; nucleotides not matched to a gene: 5. There are 16 residues in the CDR3. Germline CDR1 PRHDT, CDR2 FYEKMQ (reference sequence).